The TCR beta chain described here comes from a study of blood T cell repertoires in COVID-19. Study summary: Sources were T cells, B-cell-depleted T cells, or PBMCs; the material itself was cDNA or gDNA.

One Seattle source followed patients from active infection through their disease course. As handled by the study authors: Estimated nucleated cell counts came from reference gene primer amplification. Assay: immunoSEQ multiplex PCR; the TCRdb copy retains only in-frame clones and omits some. That table supplies the V and J calls and clone size; D and trimming were determined from the DNA. Of over 150,000 clones in the sample, approximately 84% were seen once. J lost 6 bases, V lost 0 bases, and 11 bases had no gene match. CDR3 length equals 16 residues. Germline lookup yields CDR1 SGDLS and CDR2 YYNGEE.

This rearrangement joins TRBV9 to TRBJ2-7; 8 bases align to TRBD1. Sequencing input: peripheral blood. This TCR derives from a woman of 80 years or more with COVID-19, enrolled during active disease. The CDR3 spells CASSVGTGVGQGEQYF. The CDR3 bases are TGTGCCAGCAGCGTAGGTACAGGGGTTGGACAGGGCGAGCAGTACTTC.